Reported below is one T cell receptor beta chain. Combining a sample-barcoded 5' primer with a J-beta primer mix, a second PCR ran for 7 to 11 cycles. MiXCR, run by TCRdb on the 5' RACE reads, gives a single entry per CDR3 protein. The sample carries roughly 700,000 distinct CDR3 sequences, 25% recorded once. This record belongs to a study of blood T cells in healthy people across ages. The CDR3 consists of 20 residues. Per germline, CDR1 SGHTA and CDR2 FQGTGA. This same sample was also part of a study on T cells of mothers and their children.

This clonotype was obtained from a boy aged 5-17 years in good health. The chain couples TRBV7-3 to TRBJ2-5, with 9 bases aligning to TRBD1. TRBJ2-7 explains the end of the DNA better; the J call may be wrong. The sequenced sample consisted of blood. The CDR3 sequence is CASSLRGIRTGDGDPYEQYF. CDR3 DNA: TGTGCCAGCAGCTTAAGGGGGATCAGGACAGGGGATGGGGATCCCTACGAGCAGTACTTC.